This TCR beta chain was profiled in a study of blood T cells in healthy people across ages. The use of a sample-barcoded 5' primer and a J-beta primer mix characterized a second PCR of roughly 6 to 12 cycles. In TCRdb, the 5' RACE reads were re-called with MiXCR into one record per CDR3 protein. The sample yields more than 800,000 distinct CDR3 sequences, 25% to 30% seen once. Germline CDR1 DFQATT, CDR2 SNEGSKA (reference sequence). The CDR3 is 16 residues long. Deletions cut 2 bases from V and 4 bases from J, with 18 bases between. PBMCs were isolated at a quantity of at least 7 million per sample. This clonotype was seen repeatedly, ten times or more.

The receptor's source is a woman of 80 years or more in good health. The chain has TRBV20-1 and TRBJ2-1; either TRBD1 or TRBD2 may supply D (6 bases each). The source material was blood. CDR3 region: CSARPPGARPYNEQFF. Written as DNA, the CDR3 is TGCAGTGCTAGACCCCCGGGGGCCCGTCCGTACAATGAGCAGTTCTTC.